The entry below gives a single TCR beta chain sequence along with its context. The CDR3 sequence is 16 residues long. CDR1 is ENHRY and CDR2 is SYGVKD in the germline V gene. Trimming stripped 2 bases from V and 0 bases from J, with 14 bases between. The record originates from a study of patients and donors after allogeneic stem cell transplantation. TCRdb itself ran the RT-PCR reads through MiXCR, one entry per CDR3 protein. Of 150,000 or so distinct CDR3 sequences in the sample, approximately 24% were seen once. Material for sequencing was blood, either unsorted or a sorted T cell fraction (not recorded which). This TCR was sampled from a human donor who was either an allogeneic HSCT recipient or a stem cell or donor lymphocyte infusion donor (not recorded which). It is not recorded whose cells these are; they may come from a transplant donor. The chain combines TRBV10-3 with TRBJ2-7, with D possibly TRBD1 on 6 matching bases. The CDR3 coding sequence is TGTGCCATCAGTGAGCACCGGGACATTAACTCCTACGAGCAGTACTTC. Its translation: CAISEHRDINSYEQYF.